Below, one T cell receptor beta chain is given with its context. Its antigen is still unknown. This CDR3 is built from 14 residues. CDR1 and CDR2 (germline): LNHDA, SQIVND (reference sequence). V dropped 5 bases and J dropped 6; count of bases not matched to a gene: 9. These data originate in a study of long-term antiretroviral therapy in people with HIV. The authors ran the immunoSEQ assay, v3.0, at survey level. Some clones are missing from TCRdb's copy, which holds only in-frame ones; the method was immunoSEQ multiplex PCR. The sample yields 35,000 or so clones, 90% to 95% seen once. Study findings and constraints: Regardless of time point, clones expanded before ART dominated the repertoire.

The sequence derives from a woman between 45 and 65 years old with HIV. The genes are TRBV19 and TRBJ2-7; 8 bases line up with TRBD1. Sequencing used unsorted PBMCs, obtained 4.1 years after starting antiretroviral therapy. In DNA form, the CDR3 reads TGTGCCAGTAGTGCAACAGGGGGACCGTTCGAGCAGTACTTC. This encodes CASSATGGPFEQYF.